These 30 T cell receptor beta chains were sequenced from one sample in a study of T cell changes during pregnancy in multiple sclerosis. TCRdb keeps only in-frame clones here, not all; method: immunoSEQ multiplex PCR. The repertoire holds 90,000 or so clones, with approximately 90% as singletons. The source material was peripheral blood, sampled in the first trimester of pregnancy. The receptors were sampled from a female donor in good health, enrolled as a control in a pregnancy study.

The rearrangement joins TRBV6-6 to TRBJ1-1; 7 nucleotides line up with TRBD1. J lost 7 bases, V lost 8 bases, and 7 bases had no gene match. The germline CDR1 and CDR2 sequences are MNHNY and SVGAGI (reference sequence). The CDR3 runs 12 residues. CDR3 sequence: CASERGQGEAFF. The DNA of the CDR3 is TGTGCCAGCGAGAGGGGGCAAGGTGAAGCTTTCTTT.

This clone appeared once. The chain links TRBV14 to TRBJ1-4; 10 bases map to TRBD1. V trimming: 4 bases; J trimming: 7 bases; junction bases outside the gene matches: 12. CDR1 is SGHDN and CDR2 is FVKESK in the germline V gene. The CDR3 length is 17 residues. CDR3 sequence reads: CASSRKGQGLWAEKLFF. The CDR3 DNA reads TGTGCCAGCAGCCGAAAGGGACAGGGGCTTTGGGCTGAAAAACTGTTTTTT.

This rearrangement joins TRBV28 to TRBJ2-7, with D possibly being TRBD1 (6 bases). Germline V gene lookup returns CDR1 MDHEN and CDR2 SYDVKM. The V end was cut by 6 bases, the J end by 6 bases, with 18 bases between. There are 14 residues in the CDR3. The CDR3 coding sequence is TGTGCCAGCAGCCCAACCACAGGGACGGGCGAGCAGTACTTC. It codes for CASSPTTGTGEQYF.

The chain couples TRBV7-2 to TRBJ2-7, with D possibly TRBD1 on 5 matching bases. V lost 2 bases to trimming and J lost 1 base, with 12 bases between them. In germline, CDR1 is SGHTA, CDR2 FQGNSA. This CDR3 is 15 amino acids long. CDR3 region: CASSLMDIPSYEQYF. Here the CDR3 DNA reads TGTGCCAGCAGCTTAATGGACATCCCTTCCTACGAGCAGTACTTC.

This clone was counted a single time. The genes are TRBV7-8 and TRBJ1-1, with 7 bases fitting TRBD1. V lost 3 bases, J lost 3 bases, and 4 bases stayed unmatched. This CDR3 spans 14 amino acids. Germline V CDR1 and CDR2: SGHVS, FQNEAQ. The CDR3 DNA sequence: TGTGCCAGCAGCTTCACAGGGGAGGACACTGAAGCTTTCTTT. Encoded protein: CASSFTGEDTEAFF.

This sequence joins TRBV29-1 and TRBJ1-2; 9 bases map to TRBD1. The J segment lost 2 bases and the V segment lost 7 bases, leaving 5 bases of the junction unmatched. Germline CDR1 SQVTM, CDR2 ANQGSEA. The CDR3 is 13 residues long. The CDR3 reads CSARQGVNYGYTF. The CDR3 DNA reads TGCAGCGCTCGACAGGGGGTGAACTATGGCTACACCTTC.

The J gene is TRBJ2-1, the V gene TRBV7-8; the match to TRBD1 covers 7 bases. J was trimmed by 6 bases and V by 5 bases; bases with no gene match: 10. CDR1 SGHVS and CDR2 FQNEAQ come from the germline V gene. The CDR3 extends over 15 amino acids. CDR3 in amino acids: CASSPSPGQINEQFF. The CDR3 DNA reads TGTGCCAGCAGCCCCTCACCGGGACAGATCAATGAGCAGTTCTTC. Full variable domain (outside the CDR3, taken from reference TRBV7-8 and TRBJ2-1): GAGVSQSPRYKVAKRGQDVALRCDPISGHVSLFWYQQALGQGPEFLTYFQNEAQLDKSGLPSDRFFAERPEGSVSTLKIQRTQQEDSAVYLCASSPSPGQINEQFFGPGTRLTVL.

The chain carries TRBV7-9 and TRBJ1-4; possible D gene TRBD1, 6 bases. The CDR3 has 14 amino acids. V lost 5 bases, J lost 5 bases, and 12 bases lay in between. The germline CDR1 and CDR2 sequences are SEHNR and FQNEAQ (reference sequence). CDR3 in amino acids: CASSQWTANEKLFF. In DNA, the CDR3 is TGTGCCAGCAGCCAATGGACAGCGAATGAAAAACTGTTTTTT.

CDR3 sequence: CASSVSGGNTGELFF. The CDR3 DNA reads as TGTGCCAGCAGCGTTAGCGGGGGGAACACCGGGGAGCTGTTTTTT. This chain links TRBV9 with TRBJ2-2; 9 bases map to TRBD2. The junction had 0 bases not matched to a gene; V was cut back by 2 bases and J by 1 base. The CDR3 has 15 amino acids. From germline, CDR1 is SGDLS and CDR2 YYNGEE. Full variable domain (missing parts from reference TRBV9 and TRBJ2-2): DSGVTQTPKHLITATGQRVTLRCSPRSGDLSVYWYQQSLDQGLQFLIQYYNGEERAKGNILERFSAQQFPDLHSELNLSSLELGDSALYFCASSVSGGNTGELFFGEGSRLTVL.

This chain links TRBV7-8 with TRBJ1-2; unclear D gene. V lost 5 bases to trimming and J lost 4 bases, with 14 bases between them. This CDR3 has 14 amino acids. CDR1 is SGHVS, CDR2 FQNEAQ, per germline. This CDR3 reads CASSQTGLSYGYTF. CDR3 nucleotides: TGTGCCAGCAGCCAAACCGGTTTGAGCTATGGCTACACCTTC.

The chain combines TRBV7-9 with TRBJ2-6; 7 bases align to TRBD2. The CDR3 runs 16 residues. CDR1 and CDR2 (germline): SEHNR, FQNEAQ (reference sequence). Trimming took 2 bases from V and 2 from J; bases not matched to a gene: 3. The CDR3 nucleotides are TGTGCCAGCAGCTTAAGGGGAGGGGCTGGGGCCAACGTCCTGACTTTC. Protein: CASSLRGGAGANVLTF.

The J gene is TRBJ1-1, the V gene TRBV7-9; 7 bases agree with TRBD1. This CDR3 contains 12 residues. Losses at the gene ends were 3 bases for V and 8 bases for J; bases not matched to a gene: 3. Germline CDR1 SEHNR, CDR2 FQNEAQ (reference sequence). CDR3 sequence reads: CASSFGQAEAFF. The CDR3 region has the DNA TGTGCCAGCAGCTTTGGACAGGCAGAAGCTTTCTTT.

The DNA for the CDR3 is TGTGCCAGCGGTGACAGGGTTAATGTCTACGAGCAGTACTTC. Translated: CASGDRVNVYEQYF. The chain recombines TRBV6-5 with TRBJ2-7, with TRBD1 matching 7 bases. Germline assignment: CDR1 MNHEY and CDR2 SVGAGI. The CDR3 runs to 14 residues. V lost 8 bases and J lost 3; bases outside the gene matches: 10.

The gene calls are TRBV6-6 and TRBJ1-1, with 7 bases aligning to TRBD1. The V gene's germline CDR1 is MNHNY and CDR2 SVGAGI (reference sequence). The length of the CDR3 is 13 residues. The V and J ends lost 2 bases and 7 bases, in that order; junction bases with no gene match: 4. The CDR3 protein is CASSYGQVFEAFF. The DNA for the CDR3 is TGTGCCAGCAGTTACGGACAGGTGTTTGAAGCTTTCTTT.

This clone was seen only once. The chain recombines TRBV7-8 with TRBJ2-5, with a possible D match to TRBD2 (6 bases). V shed 9 bases and J shed 1 base, with 9 bases lying between them. CDR1 is SGHVS, CDR2 FQNEAQ, per germline. The CDR3 totals 12 residues. CDR3 in amino acids: CASSEGQETQYF. The CDR3 nucleotides read TGTGCCAGTTCGGAGGGCCAAGAGACCCAGTACTTC.

This chain uses TRBV5-6 with TRBJ2-1, with D unclear. Per germline, CDR1 SGHDT and CDR2 YYEEEE. The CDR3 length is 15 residues. V was trimmed by 0 bases and J by 4 bases, leaving 11 bases between them. CDR3 loop: CASSLDSGPYNEQFF. The CDR3 DNA sequence: TGTGCCAGCAGCTTGGACAGTGGCCCTTACAATGAGCAGTTCTTC.

The chain recombines TRBV7-9 with TRBJ2-7, with a tentative D call TRBD1 (6 bases). Germline CDR1 and CDR2: SEHNR and FQNEAQ (reference sequence). There are 16 residues in the CDR3. V gave up 3 bases and J gave up 5 bases, with 20 bases separating them. The CDR3 coding sequence is TGTGCCAGCAGCTTGGGGGTCGGGGCTGGGGGCCACGAGCAGTACTTC. Its protein is CASSLGVGAGGHEQYF.

The gene calls are TRBV4-3 and TRBJ2-6; the D gene is possibly TRBD1 (6 bases). Germline CDR1 and CDR2: LGHNA and YSLEER. The CDR3 has 18 amino acids. The ends were cut back, 4 bases at V and 2 bases at J, with 18 bases in the middle. The CDR3 region is CASSLDSQGSPGANVLTF. CDR3 nucleotides: TGCGCCAGCAGCCTGGACAGTCAAGGTTCCCCTGGGGCCAACGTCCTGACTTTC.

The chain uses TRBV7-9 and TRBJ1-1, with TRBD1 as a possible D gene (5 bases). The length of the CDR3 is 14 residues. V lost 1 base and J 1 base, leaving 7 bases between the germline ends. In germline, CDR1 is SEHNR, CDR2 FQNEAQ (reference sequence). This CDR3 reads CASSLGRENTEAFF. CDR3 coding DNA: TGTGCCAGCAGCTTAGGCAGGGAGAACACTGAAGCTTTCTTT.

The chain has TRBV25-1 and TRBJ2-7, with 8 bases that match TRBD2. CDR1 and CDR2 from the germline V gene are MGHDK and SYGVNS. Unmatched junction bases numbered 3, after V lost 6 bases and J lost 5 bases. The CDR3 totals 12 residues. The CDR3 bases are TGTGCCAGCAGGGCCGGGGGGGACGAGCAGTACTTC. Its protein product is CASRAGGDEQYF.

The rearrangement uses TRBV18 and TRBJ1-1; unclear D gene. CDR3 length: 16 amino acids. V was cut by 3 bases and J by 1 base, with 15 bases left in between. Per the germline V gene, CDR1 is KGHSH and CDR2 is LQKENI. This CDR3 is CASSPRVSATNTEAFF. Written as DNA, the CDR3 is TGTGCCAGCTCACCTCGGGTATCGGCCACGAACACTGAAGCTTTCTTT.

The table lists this clone with a few counts. The CDR3 bases are TGCGCCAGCAGCCAAGACCCCCCTTATGGCTACACCTTC. Translated: CASSQDPPYGYTF. The chain couples TRBV4-3 to TRBJ1-2; D ambiguous. Germline V gives CDR1 LGHNA, CDR2 YSLEER. V lost 0 bases to trimming and J lost 5 bases, with 7 bases between them. This CDR3 is built from 13 residues.

This clone has just one count. V gene TRBV6-4 combines with J gene TRBJ1-2; D gene unclear. This CDR3 comprises 13 residues. The V end lost 4 bases, the J end lost 0 bases, and 6 bases lay between the germline ends. Germline values: CDR1 MRHNA, CDR2 SNTAGT. CDR3 nucleotides: TGTGCCAGCAGTGCCACGGCTAACTATGGCTACACCTTC. Translation: CASSATANYGYTF.

The chain uses TRBV4-1 and TRBJ2-2; 7 bases align to TRBD1. Germline loops: CDR1 MGHRA, CDR2 YSYEKL. V was clipped by 5 bases and J by 2 bases; unmatched bases: 8. CDR3 length equals 16 residues. The CDR3 is CASSEVGQTNTGELFF. The DNA of the CDR3 is TGCGCCAGCAGCGAGGTGGGACAGACTAACACCGGGGAGCTGTTTTTT.

The genes are TRBV11-2 and TRBJ1-3, with 7 positions matching TRBD1. CDR3 size: 15 residues. Germline values: CDR1 SGHAT, CDR2 FQNNGV. Germline trimming cut 2 bases from V and 4 bases from J; bases unmatched to any gene: 5. The CDR3 spells CASSLTQGRGNTIYF. DNA of the CDR3: TGTGCCAGCAGCTTAACACAGGGGCGGGGAAACACCATATATTTT. Together with reference TRBV11-2 and TRBJ1-3, the CDR3 gives the full variable domain: EAGVAQSPRYKIIEKRQSVAFWCNPISGHATLYWYQQILGQGPKLLIQFQNNGVVDDSQLPKDRFSAERLKGVDSTLKIQPAKLEDSAVYLCASSLTQGRGNTIYFGEGSWLTVV.

This rearrangement joins TRBV14 to TRBJ2-2, with D perhaps TRBD1 (7 bases). CDR1 is SGHDN, CDR2 FVKESK, per germline. Trimming removed 5 bases at V and 3 bases at J, with 16 bases between. The CDR3 has 16 residues. The CDR3 is CASSTRQGGYTGELFF. The DNA for the CDR3 is TGTGCCAGCAGCACTCGACAGGGAGGATACACCGGGGAGCTGTTTTTT.

This clone was observed a handful of times. J is TRBJ2-2 and V is TRBV7-2, with 11 bases aligning to TRBD2. The trim removed 5 bases at V and 1 base at J, leaving 3 bases unmatched. The germline V gene has CDR1 SGHTA and CDR2 FQGNSA. The CDR3 sequence is 16 residues long. The CDR3 DNA sequence: TGTGCCAGCAGCCTCGGGACTAGCGGGAACACCGGGGAGCTGTTTTTT. Its translation: CASSLGTSGNTGELFF.

The chain links TRBV28 to TRBJ1-5, with D uncertain. Germline V gene sequence: CDR1 MDHEN, CDR2 SYDVKM. The CDR3 contains 12 residues. Trimming pared 3 bases from V and 7 bases from J, leaving 7 bases between. The CDR3, as DNA: TGTGCCAGCAGTTTTCTTGGCCAGCCCCAGCATTTT. Protein sequence: CASSFLGQPQHF.

The chain uses TRBV19 and TRBJ1-1; tentatively, D is TRBD1 (5 bases). Per germline, CDR1 LNHDA and CDR2 SQIVND (reference sequence). The CDR3 is 14 amino acids. With 3 bases removed from V and 4 bases from J, the gap between germline ends came to 12 bases. CDR3 DNA: TGTGCCAGTAGTATTTGGGGGGTACGCACTGAAGCTTTCTTT. Translated, it gives CASSIWGVRTEAFF.

The chain carries TRBV27 and TRBJ1-2, with TRBD1 identical over 9 bases. CDR1 MNHEY and CDR2 SMNVEV come from the germline V gene (reference sequence). After removal of 3 bases from V and 2 bases from J, the junction contained 10 bases not matched to a gene. The CDR3 is 17 amino acids. CDR3 DNA: TGTGCCAGCAGTTTCCGGTCGCCGGGACAGGGAAACTATGGCTACACCTTC. It specifies CASSFRSPGQGNYGYTF.